Listed below are T cell receptor beta chains from one sample, sequenced in a study of T cell responses to AZD1222 COVID-19 vaccine. Measured with immunoSEQ multiplex PCR; TCRdb has only the in-frame clones, and not every one. The data contain about 70,000 clones, roughly 84% of them seen just once; the ten biggest clones take up 9.8%. The sequencing used peripheral blood, collected on day 0 of AZD1222 vaccination. These TCRs come from an adult in good health. Each CDR3 is given with its conserved first and last residue. Each record gives: V gene, clone size, D gene, J gene, CDR3 protein, CDR3 DNA. A D gene is named only where the DNA matches it firmly. The listing skips clone size in some rows; elsewhere it reads once, few, many or a size class.

>TRBV13|once|-|TRBJ2-2
CASSLEPPSPNTGELFF
TGTGCCAGCAGCTTAGAGCCCCCTTCACCGAACACCGGGGAGCTGTTTTTT
>TRBV5-5|-|-|TRBJ1-6
CASSYIGRLNSPLHF
TGTGCCAGCAGCTACATTGGACGGTTAAATTCACCCCTCCACTTT
>TRBV25-1|-|-|TRBJ1-1
CASTGREGLNTEAFF
TGTGCCAGCACCGGAAGGGAAGGGTTGAACACTGAAGCTTTCTTT
>TRBV5-6|-|-|TRBJ1-3
CASSLRGIHSGNTIYF
TGTGCCAGCAGCTTGAGGGGGATCCACTCTGGAAACACCATATATTTT
>TRBV18|-|TRBD1|TRBJ1-5
CASSEGQGPQPQHF
TGTGCCAGCTCAGAAGGACAGGGGCCTCAGCCCCAGCATTTT
>TRBV7-9|-|-|TRBJ2-3
CASRPQGSTDTQYF
TGTGCCAGCAGGCCCCAGGGAAGCACAGATACGCAGTATTTT
>TRBV7-9|-|-|TRBJ1-2
CASSRAGVGYGYTF
TGTGCCAGCAGTCGCGCGGGTGTCGGCTATGGCTACACCTTC
>TRBV2|-|TRBD1|TRBJ1-2
CASSPRDSANYGYTF
TGTGCCAGCTCCCCGCGGGACAGTGCTAACTATGGCTACACCTTC
>TRBV30|-|TRBD1|TRBJ1-6
CAWTRDSYNSPLHF
TGTGCCTGGACTAGGGACAGCTATAATTCACCCCTCCACTTT
>TRBV3-1/TRBV3-2|-|-|TRBJ2-5
CASSRSGKETQYF
TGTGCCAGCAGCCGGTCGGGAAAAGAGACCCAGTACTTC
>TRBV11-3|-|-|TRBJ2-1
CASSPTGSNEQFF
TGTGCCAGCAGCCCGACAGGTTCCAATGAGCAGTTCTTC
>TRBV28|-|-|TRBJ1-4
CASSLSVTWHEKLFF
TGTGCCAGCAGTTTGAGTGTGACTTGGCATGAAAAACTGTTTTTT